The 9 T cell receptor beta chains below all came from one sample that was sequenced in a study of neoadjuvant nivolumab and ipilimumab in lung cancer. The assay was immunoSEQ multiplex PCR, and TCRdb's table has in-frame clones only and misses some. The repertoire consists of 40,000 to 60,000 clones, with around 89% occurring once and the leading ten covering around 3.6%. Sequenced material: blood, taken before neoadjuvant nivolumab, alone or with ipilimumab. The receptor set was obtained from an adult with non-small cell lung cancer. Some clones in this sample may be carry-over from other donors' samples.

V and J are TRBV6-5 and TRBJ2-7; D is unresolved. V was trimmed by 6 bases and J by 2 bases, leaving 11 bases between them. From germline, CDR1 is MNHEY and CDR2 SVGAGI. The CDR3 loop spans 13 amino acids. CDR3 protein: CASRDHATYEQYF. The CDR3 DNA reads as TGTGCCAGCAGAGACCACGCGACCTACGAGCAGTACTTC.

The CDR3 protein is CASSFASGSGEQFF. The CDR3 nucleotides are TGTGCCAGCAGCTTCGCCTCCGGGAGTGGCGAGCAGTTCTTC. This chain links TRBV7-9 with TRBJ2-1; weak D call: TRBD2 (6 bases). The CDR3 contains 14 residues. Germline CDR1 is SEHNR and CDR2 is FQNEAQ (reference sequence). V lost 3 bases, J lost 10 bases, and 16 bases lay in between.

The chain uses TRBV30 and TRBJ1-2; D might be TRBD1 (5 bases). Looked up from germline, CDR1 is GTSNPN and CDR2 is SVGIG (reference sequence). V lost 3 bases and J 4 bases, leaving 6 bases between the germline ends. The CDR3 is 11 amino acids. The chain's CDR3 is CAWRGLYGYTF. DNA for the CDR3: TGTGCCTGGAGGGGGCTCTATGGCTACACCTTC.

V and J are TRBV5-5 and TRBJ1-3; D unclear. V lost 5 bases to trimming and J lost 0 bases, with 6 bases between them. CDR3 length: 13 residues. The germline CDR1 and CDR2 sequences are SGHKS and YYEKEE (reference sequence). The CDR3 DNA reads TGTGCCAGCAGGAAGAGCTCTGGAAACACCATATATTTT. Its protein is CASRKSSGNTIYF.

Turning to this clone: Other DNA sequences of this sample code for an identical CDR3. The CDR3, as DNA: TGTGCCAGCAGTTTAATTGGTCAGCCCCAGCATTTT. Translating gives CASSLIGQPQHF. V usage is TRBV27 and J usage is TRBJ1-5; D remains unclear. The CDR3 has 12 amino acids. Germline CDR1 MNHEY, CDR2 SMNVEV (reference sequence). Between the trimmed V and J ends, which lost 2 bases and 6 bases, there was a span of 5 bases.

V and J are TRBV5-4 and TRBJ2-1; D remains ambiguous. The CDR3 runs 14 residues. CDR1 and CDR2 (germline): SGHNT, YYREEE (reference sequence). The V end was cut by 2 bases, the J end by 6 bases, with 12 bases between. The CDR3: CASSFGAPGNEQFF. CDR3 bases: TGTGCCAGCAGCTTTGGTGCTCCTGGCAATGAGCAGTTCTTC.

This sequence joins TRBV6-1 and TRBJ2-2; 7 nucleotides match TRBD1. Unmatched junction bases numbered 5, after V lost 4 bases and J lost 6 bases. Germline V lookup: CDR1 MNHNS, CDR2 SASEGT. This CDR3 contains 14 residues. The CDR3 spells CASSVRQGSGELFF. The CDR3 DNA reads TGTGCCAGCAGTGTCCGACAGGGCTCCGGGGAGCTGTTTTTT.

The chain uses TRBV5-6 and TRBJ2-3; D possibly matches TRBD1 or TRBD2 (5 bases each). The germline V gene encodes CDR1 SGHDT and CDR2 YYEEEE. This CDR3 contains 15 residues. V was cut by 0 bases and J by 6 bases, with 14 bases left in between. For the CDR3, the DNA is TGTGCCAGCAGCTTGGACAGAGGGGCAGGGGATACGCAGTATTTT. Its protein is CASSLDRGAGDTQYF.

This clone has a handful of counts. Other DNA sequences in the same sample also yield this CDR3. The rearrangement links TRBV5-1 to TRBJ1-1; no firm D call. CDR1 is SGHRS and CDR2 is YFSETQ in the germline V gene. The V end lost 0 bases, the J end lost 8 bases, and 11 bases lay between the germline ends. The CDR3 spans 13 residues. The CDR3 here is CASSLVPGYEAFF. CDR3 nucleotides: TGCGCCAGCAGCTTGGTTCCAGGCTACGAAGCTTTCTTT.